This T cell receptor beta chain comes out of a study of cytomegalovirus exposure and HLA in healthy donors (dated by TCRdb to 2017 to 2019). Background for the entire study: According to a later analysis, one platform produced both the approximately 110 validation repertoires and the 730 or so repertoires of the first cohort. High-throughput TCR immunosequencing, statistical association of individual TCRs with disease status, and machine learning were combined to predict cytomegalovirus infection status. In addition to the first cohort of approximately 650 subjects, a separate validation cohort of approximately 130 different subjects was used. The study was designed to test whether signatures of past pathogen exposure could be identified by cataloging public T cell receptors. The paper as a whole reports these results and caveats: In vitro tests confirmed that a few of the cytomegalovirus-associated TCR beta chains recognize cytomegalovirus antigens. Across donors, most TCR sequences were observed very rarely, whereas some public TCRs were present in many individuals. A later analysis found that TCRs clustered in the first cohort also tended to co-occur in the 120 validation repertoires, with 94% of cluster scores above 0. In the study, 164 TCR beta chains were listed as associated with cytomegalovirus. According to the authors, the approach could potentially be generalized to other disease states and immunological phenotypes. All 120 or so repertoires were used to score co-occurrence in the validation cohort in a later analysis, because that analysis had no HLA typing for the cohort. The classifier was reported to diagnose cytomegalovirus status with high specificity and sensitivity in both the original and validation cohorts.

Trimming leaves V shorter by 5 bases and J shorter by 8 bases, with the junction holding 7 bases beyond the gene matches. The CDR3 goes from the cysteine to the phenylalanine over 14 residues. Of all the DNA, just the CDR3 is kept, 42 bases in frame from base 1. Based on the germline V gene, the CDR1 and CDR2 sequences are MNHNS and SASEGT. The donors belonged to the validation cohort of approximately 130 subjects, which was separate from the roughly 670-subject first cohort. Library preparation was by the immunoSEQ multiplex PCR assay. The authors' pipeline ran thus. A statistical classification framework was built for diagnosing cytomegalovirus status from the catalog of TCR beta chain sequences. Held by TCRdb, this immuneACCESS table contains in-frame sequences only and omits some clones. Under half of the omission traces to an unresolved V gene where checked; the cause of the rest is unknown. V and J calls and clone size are copied from that table; D and trimming were computed from the DNA. The sample records about 66,000 clones, approximately 97% of which are singletons. Of the sample, around 1.5% is held by the ten largest clones.

In the case of this clone: Its antigen is not yet known. Qualities for individual bases were not recorded, and no much larger clone is one base off.

The chain uses TRBV6-1 and TRBJ1-2, with 11 bases in between that match TRBD1. The TCR sequence derives from a woman aged 18 to 35 in good health and CMV-seropositive. The sample consisted of PBMCs. The CDR3 has the sequence CASSQMGQGDGYTF. The nucleotide sequence is TGTGCCAGCAGTCAGATGGGACAGGGGGACGGCTACACCTTC.